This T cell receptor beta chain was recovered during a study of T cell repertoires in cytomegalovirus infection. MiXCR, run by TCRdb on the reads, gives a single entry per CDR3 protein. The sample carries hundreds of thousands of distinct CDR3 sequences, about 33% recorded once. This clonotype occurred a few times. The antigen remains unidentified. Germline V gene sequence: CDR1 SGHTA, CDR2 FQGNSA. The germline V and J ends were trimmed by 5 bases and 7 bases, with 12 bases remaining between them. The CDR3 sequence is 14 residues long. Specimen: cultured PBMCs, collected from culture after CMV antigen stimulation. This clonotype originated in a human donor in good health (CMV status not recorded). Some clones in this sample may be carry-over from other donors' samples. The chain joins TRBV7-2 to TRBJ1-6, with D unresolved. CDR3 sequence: CASSLRLVNSPLHF. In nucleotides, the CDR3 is TGTGCCAGCAGCCTGAGGCTAGTGAATTCACCCCTCCACTTT. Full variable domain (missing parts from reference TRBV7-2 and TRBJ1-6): GAGVSQSPSNKVTEKGKDVELRCDPISGHTALYWYRQSLGQGLEFLIYFQGNSAPDKSGLPSDRFSAERTGGSVSTLTIQRTQQEDSAVYLCASSLRLVNSPLHFGNGTRLTVT.